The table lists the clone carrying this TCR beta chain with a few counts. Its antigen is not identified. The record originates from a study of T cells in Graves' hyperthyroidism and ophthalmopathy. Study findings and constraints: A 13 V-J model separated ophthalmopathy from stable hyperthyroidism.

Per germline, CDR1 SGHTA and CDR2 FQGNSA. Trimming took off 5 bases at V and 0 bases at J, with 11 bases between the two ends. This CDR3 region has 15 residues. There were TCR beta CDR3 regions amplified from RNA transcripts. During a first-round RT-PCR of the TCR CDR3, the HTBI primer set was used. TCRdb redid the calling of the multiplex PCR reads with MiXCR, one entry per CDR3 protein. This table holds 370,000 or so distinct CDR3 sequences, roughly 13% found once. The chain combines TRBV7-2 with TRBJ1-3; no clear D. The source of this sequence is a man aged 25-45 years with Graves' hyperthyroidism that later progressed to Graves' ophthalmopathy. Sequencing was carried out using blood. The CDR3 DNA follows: TGTGCCAGCAGCATAACTGTGAACTCTGGAAACACCATATATTTT. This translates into CASSITVNSGNTIYF.